The rows below give T cell receptor beta chains drawn from one sample of a study of CD8+ T cells in alopecia areata. Clones were sequenced by immunoSEQ multiplex PCR, and TCRdb holds only the in-frame ones, with some missing. The sample carries 150,000 to 250,000 clones, roughly 60% recorded once. The source material was CD4+ T cells sorted from blood, sampled at week 24, from a patient treated with tofacitinib. These receptors were collected from a human donor with alopecia areata. The CDR3 runs from the conserved cysteine through the conserved F or W. The order of the fields is J gene, V gene, clone size, D gene, CDR3 protein, CDR3 DNA. D genes are given only for firm matches. A clone size is listed for some rows: how often the clone was seen (once, few, many), or a class if it is expanded.

>TRBJ2-6|TRBV6-1|few|NA
CASSDHISGANVLTF
TGTGCCAGCAGTGATCATATATCTGGGGCCAACGTCCTGACTTTC
>TRBJ2-3|TRBV29-1|NA|TRBD2
CSVSRRQVQRERSTDTQYF
TGCAGCGTTTCGAGGAGACAGGTCCAGCGGGAGCGTAGCACAGATACGCAGTATTTT
>TRBJ1-2|TRBV30|few|NA
CAWQRGEGYGYTF
TGTGCCTGGCAACGGGGGGAAGGCTATGGCTACACCTTC
>TRBJ2-3|TRBV29-1|NA|NA
CSVEVSRTDTQYF
TGCAGCGTTGAAGTATCCAGGACAGATACGCAGTATTTT
>TRBJ2-3|TRBV2|NA|TRBD1
CASSGTGGTDTQYF
TGTGCCAGCAGTGGGACAGGGGGCACAGATACGCAGTATTTT
>TRBJ1-5|TRBV5-1|few|NA
CASSEGRVNQPQHF
TGCGCCAGCAGCGAGGGACGGGTCAATCAGCCCCAGCATTTT
>TRBJ2-7|TRBV30|NA|NA
CAWRVRGGGEQYF
TGTGCCTGGCGCGTCAGGGGAGGTGGAGAGCAGTACTTC
>TRBJ1-2|TRBV7-9|NA|TRBD1
CASSFYRGANYGYTF
TGTGCCAGCAGCTTTTACAGGGGGGCTAACTATGGCTACACCTTC
>TRBJ1-2|TRBV7-2|NA|TRBD1
CASSKDREANYGYTF
TGTGCCAGCAGCAAAGACAGGGAAGCTAACTATGGCTACACCTTC
>TRBJ2-5|TRBV5-1|once|TRBD2
CASSWTGTSGGHQETQYF
TGCGCCAGCAGCTGGACCGGGACTAGCGGGGGGCACCAAGAGACCCAGTACTTC
>TRBJ1-1|TRBV29-1|NA|NA
CSVHWVQEAFF
TGCAGCGTTCATTGGGTCCAGGAAGCTTTCTTT
>TRBJ2-7|TRBV4-1|NA|NA
CASSRLEGYEQYF
TGCGCCAGCAGCCGACTTGAGGGATACGAGCAGTACTTC
>TRBJ2-1|TRBV13|few|NA
CASSLGLSLVLNEQFF
TGTGCCAGCAGCTTAGGCCTTTCACTAGTCCTAAATGAGCAGTTCTTC
>TRBJ2-3|TRBV2|few|NA
CASAQGSSTDTQYF
TGTGCCAGTGCTCAGGGTTCTAGCACAGATACGCAGTATTTT
>TRBJ2-7|TRBV30|NA|NA
CAWIRDYEQYF
TGTGCCTGGATCAGGGATTACGAGCAGTACTTC
>TRBJ2-1|TRBV4-1|NA|TRBD1
CASSQGDRAYNEQFF
TGCGCCAGCAGCCAAGGGGACAGGGCCTACAATGAGCAGTTCTTC
>TRBJ2-7|TRBV2|NA|TRBD2
CASSEPGLAIYEQYF
TGTGCCAGCAGTGAGCCGGGACTAGCGATCTACGAGCAGTACTTC
>TRBJ2-7|TRBV5-6|NA|NA
CASSLSRANEQYF
TGTGCCAGCAGCTTGTCCAGGGCCAACGAGCAGTACTTC
>TRBJ2-3|TRBV23-1|few|TRBD1
CASSQHLYDRADTQYF
TGCGCCAGCAGTCAACACCTATATGACAGGGCAGATACGCAGTATTTT
>TRBJ2-1|TRBV7-2|few|NA
CASSLAVRNNEQFF
TGTGCCAGCAGCTTAGCGGTCCGGAACAATGAGCAGTTCTTC
>TRBJ1-2|TRBV2|NA|NA
CASKAGYNYGYTF
TGTGCCAGCAAGGCCGGATATAACTATGGCTACACCTTC
>TRBJ2-1|TRBV28|few|TRBD2
CASSLGLAGSYEQFF
TGTGCCAGCAGTCTCGGACTAGCGGGAAGCTATGAGCAGTTCTTC
>TRBJ1-1|TRBV5-6|NA|TRBD1
CASSLTGGASEAFF
TGTGCCAGCAGCTTGACAGGGGGCGCGTCCGAAGCTTTCTTT
>TRBJ1-4|TRBV18|NA|NA
CASSWERNEKLFF
TGTGCCAGCTCATGGGAGAGGAATGAAAAACTGTTTTTT
>TRBJ2-5|TRBV5-1|NA|TRBD2
CASSLAPSGRYQETQYF
TGCGCCAGCAGCCTGGCCCCTAGCGGGAGATACCAAGAGACCCAGTACTTC
>TRBJ2-6|TRBV5-6|few|NA
CASSWLTASGANVLTF
TGTGCCAGCAGCTGGCTTACAGCCTCTGGGGCCAACGTCCTGACTTTC
>TRBJ2-7|TRBV27|once|NA
CASRRAGQSYEQYF
TGTGCCAGCAGGAGGGCGGGACAGAGTTACGAGCAGTACTTC
>TRBJ2-2|TRBV2|few|TRBD1
CASSSNRDRAAGELFF
TGTGCCAGCAGCTCCAACCGGGACAGGGCGGCCGGGGAGCTGTTTTTT
>TRBJ1-2|TRBV28|NA|TRBD1
CASSSTGTNYGYTF
TGTGCCAGCAGTTCGACAGGGACTAACTATGGCTACACCTTC
>TRBJ2-5|TRBV15|NA|TRBD1
CATSRMGQGETQYF
TGTGCCACCAGCAGGATGGGACAGGGAGAGACCCAGTACTTC
>TRBJ2-1|TRBV5-4|NA|TRBD2
CASSPTSGSYNEQFF
TGTGCCAGCAGCCCGACTAGCGGGAGCTACAATGAGCAGTTCTTC
>TRBJ2-1|TRBV6-5|NA|NA
CASSPGEVSYNEQFF
TGTGCCAGCAGCCCCGGCGAGGTCTCCTACAATGAGCAGTTCTTC
>TRBJ2-7|TRBV4-3|NA|TRBD2
CASSQELAGGLGSEQYF
TGCGCCAGCAGCCAAGAACTAGCGGGAGGGCTGGGGAGCGAGCAGTACTTC
>TRBJ2-7|TRBV30|NA|NA
CAWSSRGPNEQYF
TGTGCCTGGAGTAGCAGGGGCCCTAACGAGCAGTACTTC
>TRBJ2-3|TRBV18|few|NA
CASSPRKSATDTQYF
TGTGCCAGCTCGCCCCGAAAAAGTGCGACAGATACGCAGTATTTT
>TRBJ2-6|TRBV10-3|NA|TRBD2
CAIRAGDGANVLTF
TGTGCCATCAGGGCGGGGGATGGGGCCAACGTCCTGACTTTC
>TRBJ2-4|TRBV29-1|NA|NA
CSVALGQEVSKNIQYF
TGCAGCGTTGCGTTGGGACAAGAAGTTAGCAAAAACATTCAGTACTTC
>TRBJ2-2|TRBV4-2|NA|TRBD2
CASSGGGSTGELFF
TGTGCCAGCAGCGGCGGGGGGAGCACCGGGGAGCTGTTTTTT
>TRBJ2-3|TRBV5-1|few|NA
CASSLVGDTQYF
TGCGCCAGCAGCTTGGTAGGAGATACGCAGTATTTT
>TRBJ2-7|TRBV15|NA|TRBD2
CATSRDLGSGRALGEQYF
TGTGCCACCAGCAGAGATCTTGGTAGCGGGAGGGCCTTAGGTGAGCAGTACTTC
>TRBJ1-2|TRBV6-1|NA|TRBD1
CASSPPGQGQYGYTF
TGTGCCAGCAGTCCGCCGGGACAGGGTCAATATGGCTACACCTTC
>TRBJ2-3|TRBV6-5|NA|NA
CASSYSALSTDTQYF
TGTGCCAGCAGTTACTCCGCCCTTAGCACAGATACGCAGTATTTT
>TRBJ2-3|TRBV5-1|NA|NA
CASSLVWRGRPTDTQYF
TGCGCCAGCAGCTTGGTATGGCGGGGGCGTCCCACAGATACGCAGTATTTT
>TRBJ2-3|TRBV20-1|NA|NA
CSALRVNTQYF
TGCAGTGCATTGCGGGTAAATACGCAGTATTTT
>TRBJ2-3|TRBV30|NA|NA
CAWRAPYF
TGTGCCTGGAGAGCACCGTATTTT
>TRBJ1-4|TRBV29-1|NA|TRBD1
CSVRAPGQREKLFF
TGCAGCGTTCGAGCCCCGGGACAGAGGGAAAAACTGTTTTTT
>TRBJ2-5|TRBV5-1|NA|NA
CASSYGQGGETQYF
TGCGCCAGCAGCTACGGACAGGGAGGGGAGACCCAGTACTTC
>TRBJ2-7|TRBV7-2|NA|TRBD2
CASSQRSGLAVSYEQYF
TGTGCCAGCAGCCAACGCTCCGGACTAGCGGTGTCCTACGAGCAGTACTTC
>TRBJ2-5|TRBV20-1|NA|NA
CSAYSETQYF
TGCAGTGCTTATTCGGAGACCCAGTACTTC
>TRBJ2-1|TRBV7-2|NA|TRBD2
CASRRTSQEDEQFF
TGTGCCAGCAGAAGGACTAGCCAAGAGGATGAGCAGTTCTTC
>TRBJ2-7|TRBV15|NA|NA
CATSRDVSQGEQYF
TGTGCCACCAGCAGAGACGTCAGCCAGGGCGAGCAGTACTTC
>TRBJ2-7|TRBV9|NA|NA
CASSPREGGTHEQYF
TGTGCCAGCAGCCCCCGCGAGGGCGGGACCCACGAGCAGTACTTC
>TRBJ2-5|TRBV4-1|NA|TRBD2
CASSPASGTSGETQYF
TGCGCCAGCAGCCCCGCCTCTGGGACTAGCGGAGAGACCCAGTACTTC
>TRBJ1-2|TRBV4-3|few|TRBD1
CASSHGQGAGYTF
TGCGCCAGCAGCCACGGACAGGGGGCCGGCTACACCTTC
>TRBJ2-7|TRBV4-2|NA|NA
CASSPGGGEQYF
TGTGCCAGCAGCCCAGGAGGGGGGGAGCAGTACTTC